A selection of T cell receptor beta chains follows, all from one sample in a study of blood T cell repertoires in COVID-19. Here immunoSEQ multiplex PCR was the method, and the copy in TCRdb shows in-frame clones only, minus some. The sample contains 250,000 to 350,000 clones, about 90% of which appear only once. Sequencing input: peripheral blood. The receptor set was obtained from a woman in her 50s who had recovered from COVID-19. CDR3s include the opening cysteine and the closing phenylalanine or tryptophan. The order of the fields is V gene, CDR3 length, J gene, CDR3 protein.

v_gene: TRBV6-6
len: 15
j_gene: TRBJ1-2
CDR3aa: CASTPRDRGLYGYTF

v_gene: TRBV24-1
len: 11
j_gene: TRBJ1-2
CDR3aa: CATSPLGVYTF

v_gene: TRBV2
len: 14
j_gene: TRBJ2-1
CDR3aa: CASSEQREGHEQFF

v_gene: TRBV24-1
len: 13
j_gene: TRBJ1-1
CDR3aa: CATRYRSNTEAFF

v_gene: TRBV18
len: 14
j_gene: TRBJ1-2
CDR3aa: CASSPGRGRDGYTF

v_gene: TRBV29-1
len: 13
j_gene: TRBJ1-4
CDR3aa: CSGSGQGNEKLFF

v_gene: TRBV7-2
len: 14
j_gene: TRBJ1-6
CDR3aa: CASSKSSYNSPLHF

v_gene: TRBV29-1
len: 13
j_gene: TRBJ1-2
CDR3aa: CSGRTGYDYGYTF

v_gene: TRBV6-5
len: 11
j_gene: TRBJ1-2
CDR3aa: CATYEARGYTF

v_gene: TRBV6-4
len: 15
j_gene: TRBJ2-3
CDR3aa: CASSNSGGSTDTQYF

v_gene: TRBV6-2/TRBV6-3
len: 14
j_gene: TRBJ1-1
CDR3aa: CASSYSSGDTEAFF

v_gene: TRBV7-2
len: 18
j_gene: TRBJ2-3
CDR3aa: CASSERLAYHPSTDTQYF

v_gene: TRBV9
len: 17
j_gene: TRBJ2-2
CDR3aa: CASSHRTSGSSTGELFF

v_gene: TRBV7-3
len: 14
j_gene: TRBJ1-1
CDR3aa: CASSSNRASTEAFF

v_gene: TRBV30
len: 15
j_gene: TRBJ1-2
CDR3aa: CAWSVGDRRNYGYTF

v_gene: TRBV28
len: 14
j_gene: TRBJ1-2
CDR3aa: CASSAREQPYGYTF

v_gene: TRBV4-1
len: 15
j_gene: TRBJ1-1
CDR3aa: CASSRGQVLNTEAFF

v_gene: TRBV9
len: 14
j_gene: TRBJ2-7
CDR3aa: CASSVTGSSYEQYF

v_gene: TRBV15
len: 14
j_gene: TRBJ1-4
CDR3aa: CATSKAGTGEKLFF

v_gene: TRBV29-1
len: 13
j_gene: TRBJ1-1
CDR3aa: CSVEDSGQRKAFF

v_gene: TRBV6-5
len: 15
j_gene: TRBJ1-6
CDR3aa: CASSDDRGYNSPLHF

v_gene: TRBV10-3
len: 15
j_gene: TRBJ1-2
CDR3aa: CAISEGGAQNYGYTF

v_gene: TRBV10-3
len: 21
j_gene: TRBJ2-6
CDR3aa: CAISDRPLQGTVPSGANVLTF

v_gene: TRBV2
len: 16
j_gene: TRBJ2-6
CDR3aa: CAINGGKNSGANVLTF

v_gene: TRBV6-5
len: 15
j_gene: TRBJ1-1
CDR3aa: CASRHRTGGGSEAFF

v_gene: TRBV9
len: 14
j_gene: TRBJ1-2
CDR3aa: CASSTRDRDYGYTF

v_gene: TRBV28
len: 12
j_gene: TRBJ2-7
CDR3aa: CASSLVGAQQYF

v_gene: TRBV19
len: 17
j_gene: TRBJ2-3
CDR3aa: CASSYKRGGQGTDTQYF

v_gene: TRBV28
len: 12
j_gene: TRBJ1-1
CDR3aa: CASIPGRGPAFF

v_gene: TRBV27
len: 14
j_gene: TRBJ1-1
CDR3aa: CASSPGGRNTEAFF

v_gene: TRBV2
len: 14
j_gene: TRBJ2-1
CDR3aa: CASSGQKFHNEQFF

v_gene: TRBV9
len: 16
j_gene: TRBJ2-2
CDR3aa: CASSVATAQSAGELFF

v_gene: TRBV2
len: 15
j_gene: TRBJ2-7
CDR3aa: CASKGTSGPSYEQYF

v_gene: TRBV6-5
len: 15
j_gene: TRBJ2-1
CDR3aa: CASSLTGQGGNEQFF

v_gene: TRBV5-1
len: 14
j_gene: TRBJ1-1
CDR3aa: CASSPGQLGAEAFF

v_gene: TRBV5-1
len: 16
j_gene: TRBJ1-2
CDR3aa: CASSFGAGTDLYGYTF

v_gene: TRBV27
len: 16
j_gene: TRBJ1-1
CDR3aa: CASSLRGTGPRLGAFF

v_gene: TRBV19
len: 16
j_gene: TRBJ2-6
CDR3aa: CASRGRLSSGANVLTF

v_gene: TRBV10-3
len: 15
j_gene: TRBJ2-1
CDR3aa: CAITNSGGARSEQFF

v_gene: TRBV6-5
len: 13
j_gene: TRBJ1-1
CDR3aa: CASIRTGSTEAFF

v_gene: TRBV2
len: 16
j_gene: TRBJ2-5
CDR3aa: CASRPLAGGSQETQYF

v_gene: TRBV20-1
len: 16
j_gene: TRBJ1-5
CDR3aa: CSASSRRGARNQPQHF

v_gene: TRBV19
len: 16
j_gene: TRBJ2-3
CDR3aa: CASSIAGTSSTDTQYF

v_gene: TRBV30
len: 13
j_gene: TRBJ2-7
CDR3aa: CAGGTEVRSEQYF

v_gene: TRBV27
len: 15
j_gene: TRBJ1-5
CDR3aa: CASSSRQGANQPQHF

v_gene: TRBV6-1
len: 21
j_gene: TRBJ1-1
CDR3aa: CASSELGQEVGSSRRDTEAFF

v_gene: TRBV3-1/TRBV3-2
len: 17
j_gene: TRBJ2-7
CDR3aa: CASSHAFLDRGRRRKYF

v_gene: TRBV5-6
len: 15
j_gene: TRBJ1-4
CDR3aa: CASSLSGTGTEKLFF

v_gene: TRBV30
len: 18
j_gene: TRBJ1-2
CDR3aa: CAWRGQLPFSPFNYGYTF

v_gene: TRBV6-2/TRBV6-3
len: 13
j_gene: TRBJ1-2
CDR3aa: CASSYAGYYGYTF

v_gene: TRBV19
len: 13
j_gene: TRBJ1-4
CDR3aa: CASSRQEYEKLFF

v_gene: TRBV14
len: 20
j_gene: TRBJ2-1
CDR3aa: CASSQDWASGREIPSNEQFF

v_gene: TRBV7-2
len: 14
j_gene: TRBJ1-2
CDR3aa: CASSPRTGGADYTF

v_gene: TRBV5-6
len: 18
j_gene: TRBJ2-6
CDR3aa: CASSRPGTGISGANVLTF

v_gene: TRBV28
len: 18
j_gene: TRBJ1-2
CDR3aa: CASSSFPGTGVENYGYTF

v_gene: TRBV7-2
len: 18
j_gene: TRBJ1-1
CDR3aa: CASRRGTGGLRSYTEAFF

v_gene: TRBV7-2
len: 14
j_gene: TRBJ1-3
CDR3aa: CASSFTGSGNTIYF

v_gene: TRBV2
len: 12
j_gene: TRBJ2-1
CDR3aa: CASNSGYNEQFF

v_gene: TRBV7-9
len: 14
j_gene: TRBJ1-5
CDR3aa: CASSQGEGNQPQHF